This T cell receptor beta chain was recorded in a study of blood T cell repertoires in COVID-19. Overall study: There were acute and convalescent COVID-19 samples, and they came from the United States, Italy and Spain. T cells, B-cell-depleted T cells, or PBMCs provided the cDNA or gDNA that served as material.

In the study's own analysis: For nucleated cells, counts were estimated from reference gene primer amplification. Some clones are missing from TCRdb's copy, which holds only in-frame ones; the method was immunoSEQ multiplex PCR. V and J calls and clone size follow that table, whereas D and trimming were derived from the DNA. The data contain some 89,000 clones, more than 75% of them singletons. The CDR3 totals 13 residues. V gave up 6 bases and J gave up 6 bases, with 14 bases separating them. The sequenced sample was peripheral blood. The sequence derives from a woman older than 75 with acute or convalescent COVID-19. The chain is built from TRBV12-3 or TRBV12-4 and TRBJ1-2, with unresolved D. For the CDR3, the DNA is TGTGCCAGCAGCCTTGGCGCGGGGAATGGCTACACCTTC. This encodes CASSLGAGNGYTF.